This T cell receptor (beta chain) was sequenced during a study of blood T cell repertoires in COVID-19 (dated by TCRdb to the early 2020s). Broadly, across the study: The collaborator samples originated in the United States, Italy and Spain and spanned the acute and convalescent phases of COVID-19. The dataset comprised deeply sampled blood TCRbeta repertoires from subjects exposed to, actively infected with, or recovered from COVID-19. The prospective study material was composed of cDNA or gDNA derived from T cells, B-cell-depleted T cells, or PBMCs. The samples were drawn from the first 160 participants of the ongoing ImmuneRACE study and from 950 to 1,500 subjects provided by 6 global collaborators. A de-identified subject ID, COVID-19 status, age in years and sex were almost always included in the sample metadata. A freely available public database, intended as a resource for researchers studying the immune response to SARS-CoV-2, is where the repertoires were released. Where available, HLA class I and class II types were obtained from metadata supplied by the sample provider rather than from assay-based typing. Beyond this particular receptor, the publication reports: The quantity of clinical and demographic metadata differed by source and by participant and was supplied without curation.

TCRbeta CDR3 regions were amplified from genomic DNA using the immunoSEQ Assay, a bias-controlled multiplex PCR. Processing in the source paper ran as follows. Nucleated cell counts per sample were estimated from amplification of reference gene primers within the assay. To quantify the absolute abundance of each unique TCRbeta CDR3 rearrangement, sequence reads were collapsed and filtered. For each sample, productive Simpson clonality was calculated by taking the square root of Simpson's diversity index across productive rearrangements. Sourced from immuneACCESS, this table was stored by TCRdb with only in-frame sequences that have V and J called. A share of the clones is absent; for the studies checked, an unresolved V gene accounts for under half, and the remainder has no known explanation. V, J and clone size derive from that table, while D and trimming were established from the DNA sequence. A total of approximately 260,000 clones appear in this sample, about 88% of them only once. Approximately 2% of the sample rests with the top ten.

Of note for this clone: Its recognized antigen is unknown. Nothing much larger sits one base from this clone, and base qualities are not available.

Samples from volunteer blood donors who had recovered from COVID-19 were contributed by a second Seattle source. Whole blood was collected in K2EDTA tubes by collaborating institutions according to the institutions' own protocols. Collaborator samples were shipped for TCRbeta analysis as frozen whole blood, isolated PBMCs, or DNA extracted from either sample type. From the cysteine through the phenylalanine, the CDR3 covers 13 amino acids. CDR3 DNA only is kept here, 39 bases in frame from base 1. For CDR1 and CDR2, the germline V gene lists SGHRS and YFSETQ. Deletion took 4 bases off V and 3 bases off J, with a span of 10 bases between the germline ends.

This chain joins TRBV5-1 to TRBJ1-2; the D gene cannot be resolved reliably. The clonotype was recovered from a woman between 35 and 50 years old who had recovered from COVID-19. Sequencing was done on a sample of peripheral blood. The sequenced DNA is TGCGCCAGCAGCGCCACAGTAGACTATGGCTACACCTTC. The translation is CASSATVDYGYTF. Joined to the reference TRBV5-1 and TRBJ1-2 proteins, this CDR3 gives the full variable domain: KAGVTQTPRYLIKTRGQQVTLSCSPISGHRSVSWYQQTPGQGLQFLFEYFSETQRNKGNFPGRFSGRQFSNSRSEMNVSTLELGDSALYLCASSATVDYGYTFGSGTRLTVV.